What follows is one T cell receptor beta chain and its context. Its antigen has not been determined. No base quality information exists; no much larger clone differs at one position. This sample was included in a study of T cell responses to AZD1222 COVID-19 vaccine (dated by TCRdb to the early 2020s). Regarding the study in general: Because spike-specific TCR depth and breadth did not differ between the two schedules, AZD1222 recipients who got a second dose at roughly 4 weeks were pooled with those who got a second dose at roughly 12 weeks. TCR sequencing covered 230 to 250 trial participants: 200 to 220 given two doses of AZD1222 and approximately 26 given two doses of MenACWY control vaccine. Trial participants were enrolled by age into subgroups of 18-55, 56-69 and 70-plus years, and around 150, 28 and 57 TCR-sequenced participants, respectively, were included in these subgroups.

The time point label corresponds to: baseline before first vaccination. Samples from vaccinated people were obtained from the UK trials COV001 and COV002, which included a single-blind randomized controlled phase 2/3 trial of AZD1222 (ChAdOx1 nCoV-19) in healthy adults. Trial participant PBMC samples were collected at day 0 and day 28 after the second dose for TCRbeta chain sequencing. The CDR3, cysteine through phenylalanine, is 14 amino acids long. Left in the record is the CDR3 DNA by itself, 42 bases read in frame from the first base. For CDR1 and CDR2, the germline V gene lists SGHDT and YYEEEE. The trim is 4 bases for V and 9 bases for J, with a gap of 17 bases between the germline ends. The CDR3 regions of human TCRbeta chains were analyzed by immunosequencing. The source study handled its data this way. Repertoire TCRs were matched against a reference library of SARS-CoV-2-specific TCRs generated with the MIRA antigen-specificity platform. Breadth meant the fraction of unique TCRs that were SARS-CoV-2-associated, whereas depth meant the fraction of total T cells that were SARS-CoV-2-associated. Using the MIRA data, every spike-specific TCR was mapped to the spike region that the TCR reacted to and assigned to either a CD4 or a CD8 class. Log10-transformed breadth and depth values were compared by one-way ANOVA with Sidak's multiple comparisons tests. TCRdb carries this immuneACCESS record with in-frame sequences only. Its versions omit some clonotypes, under half of them owing to an unresolved V gene in the studies checked, with the rest unexplained. V, J and clone size are taken as reported in that table, and D and trimming were inferred from the DNA itself. This sample holds roughly 150,000 clones; 80% to 95% were observed only once. The top ten hold more than 3.5% of the sample.

The investigation overall reported the following: Because no samples from the day 14 peak response were available, repertoires could be characterized only after the peak T cell response. Nearly half of unique spike-specific TCRs reportedly recognized epitopes outside regions mutated in the B.1.351 and B.1.1.7 variants. In the small 56-69-year group, the increase in depth fell short of significance, most likely because of low power. Vaccine-associated CD4 TCRs spanned the whole spike protein, with dominant responses in regions 160-218 and 743-854. Participants were mostly white British, with more females than males. The authors suggested clonal diversity may have been underestimated. Conclusions about previously exposed vaccinees are limited because only a handful of AZD1222 recipients were SARS-CoV-2 seropositive at baseline. Spike-specific TCR breadth and depth rose significantly after two AZD1222 doses compared with day 0 and with MenACWY recipients.

The sample was peripheral blood, taken on day 0 of AZD1222 vaccination. Recombination joined TRBV5-6 with TRBJ2-1; matching of 5 bases hints at TRBD2 as the D gene. The source is an adult in good health. The nucleotide sequence reads TGTGCCAGCAGCCTTGGACTGTCCTTCGGTGAGCAGTTCTTC. Its protein is CASSLGLSFGEQFF.